Following are 22 T cell receptor beta chains from one sample sequenced in a study of T-cell memory formation after mild COVID-19. A single record per CDR3 protein comes from TCRdb applying MiXCR to the 5' RACE reads. There are some 250,000 distinct CDR3 sequences in the sample; 9.4% occur only once, and 20% to 25% lies in the top ten. Sample: PBMCs or a T cell subset sorted from them (not recorded which). These receptors were obtained from a man younger than 30 who had mild COVID-19 (a few samples of this study predate the infection). Cell type and time point are not known.

The table lists this clonotype with a few counts. The J gene is TRBJ2-5, the V gene TRBV7-8; D is uncertain. V was cut by 5 bases and J by 5 bases, with 21 bases left in between. The CDR3 is 16 amino acids. Germline lookup yields CDR1 SGHVS and CDR2 FQNEAQ. DNA for the CDR3: TGTGCCAGCAGCCCAATGGCCAGCACAACCGGGGAGACCCAGTACTTC. Its translation: CASSPMASTTGETQYF.

This clonotype has a handful of counts. The chain links TRBV7-3 to TRBJ2-3; the D gene is possibly TRBD1 (5 bases). CDR3 length: 14 amino acids. The germline CDR1 and CDR2 sequences are SGHTA and FQGTGA. Trimming removed 2 bases from V and 1 base from J, with 7 bases in between. The CDR3 DNA follows: TGTGCCAGCAGCTTACAAGGGGGCACAGATACGCAGTATTTT. Amino acids: CASSLQGGTDTQYF. The full variable domain, its missing parts supplied by reference TRBV7-3 and TRBJ2-3, is GAGVSQTPSNKVTEKGKYVELRCDPISGHTALYWYRQSLGQGPEFLIYFQGTGAADDSGLPNDRFFAVRPEGSVSTLKIQRTERGDSAVYLCASSLQGGTDTQYFGPGTRLTVL.

This clonotype was counted a few times. The chain joins TRBV7-9 to TRBJ2-5; D may be TRBD1 (5 bases). CDR1 SEHNR and CDR2 FQNEAQ come from the germline V gene (reference sequence). This CDR3 is 13 amino acids long. V was trimmed by 4 bases and J by 2 bases, leaving 8 bases between them. The chain's CDR3 is CASSSTEQETQYF. CDR3 coding DNA: TGTGCCAGCAGCTCGACAGAACAAGAGACCCAGTACTTC.

This clonotype was seen a handful of times. This sequence joins TRBV5-1 and TRBJ1-1; D is unresolved. Germline CDR1 reads SGHRS; CDR2 reads YFSETQ. CDR3 size: 16 residues. The V gene lost 0 bases and the J gene lost 2 bases, with 14 bases spanning the gap. The DNA for the CDR3 is TGCGCCAGCAGCTTGGCCATGAGTCTTGGCAACACTGAAGCTTTCTTT. Its translation is CASSLAMSLGNTEAFF. Based on the CDR3 plus reference TRBV5-1 and TRBJ1-1, the full variable domain is KAGVTQTPRYLIKTRGQQVTLSCSPISGHRSVSWYQQTPGQGLQFLFEYFSETQRNKGNFPGRFSGRQFSNSRSEMNVSTLELGDSALYLCASSLAMSLGNTEAFFGQGTRLTVV.

Ten or more counts support this clonotype. This chain links TRBV5-1 with TRBJ2-5; 7 nucleotides line up with TRBD1. Germline CDR1 reads SGHRS; CDR2 reads YFSETQ. With V trimmed by 2 bases and J by 3 bases, 4 bases remained unmatched. The CDR3 length is 14 residues. CDR3 DNA sequence: TGCGCCAGCAGCTTAGGTCAGGGGGAAGAGACCCAGTACTTC. It specifies CASSLGQGEETQYF.

This clonotype was recorded a few times. This rearrangement joins TRBV5-1 to TRBJ2-1; D is unclear. V dropped 4 bases and J dropped 4 bases, with 18 bases sitting between them. In germline, CDR1 is SGHRS, CDR2 YFSETQ. This CDR3 is built from 16 residues. The DNA of the CDR3 is TGCGCCAGCAGCCCCCGAGGTATCCAGATATACAATGAGCAGTTCTTC. Translating gives CASSPRGIQIYNEQFF.

This rearrangement joins TRBV12-3 or TRBV12-4 to TRBJ2-3; D unresolved. This CDR3 is 14 amino acids long. V shed 6 bases and J shed 4 bases, with 14 bases lying between them. The CDR3 region has the DNA TGTGCCAGCAGCCCTGGGATTTTCTCAGATACGCAGTATTTT. Translating it yields CASSPGIFSDTQYF.

This rearrangement joins TRBV5-6 to TRBJ1-2; no firm D call. This CDR3 has 13 amino acids. Germline CDR1 and CDR2: SGHDT and YYEEEE. With 0 bases removed from V and 6 bases from J, the gap between germline ends came to 9 bases. CDR3 loop: CASSLGTVHGYTF. CDR3 nucleotides: TGTGCCAGCAGCTTGGGGACGGTCCATGGCTACACCTTC.

The V call is TRBV6-6, the J call TRBJ2-2; TRBD2 matches at 7 bases. CDR3 length: 21 amino acids. In germline, CDR1 is MNHNY, CDR2 SVGAGI (reference sequence). V was pared by 2 bases and J by 2 bases, with 20 bases of the junction left unmatched. The CDR3 here is CASSYPMTSRIPESNTGELFF. The CDR3 region has the DNA TGTGCCAGCAGTTACCCAATGACTAGCCGGATACCAGAGTCCAACACCGGGGAGCTGTTTTTT.

V and J are TRBV3-1 and TRBJ1-1; 11 bases map to TRBD1. The CDR3 runs to 15 residues. Trimming removed 4 bases from V and 6 bases from J; junction bases left unmatched: 7. CDR1 and CDR2 from the germline V gene are LGHDT and YNNKEL (reference sequence). The CDR3: CASSLGTGGPAEAFF. The CDR3 bases are TGTGCCAGCAGCCTTGGGACAGGGGGGCCGGCTGAAGCTTTCTTT.

This clonotype has only a few counts. The V call is TRBV4-1, the J call TRBJ2-7; tentatively, D is TRBD1 or TRBD2 (5 bases each). This CDR3 comprises 13 residues. Trimming removed 5 bases from V and 6 bases from J, with 14 bases in between. Germline V lookup: CDR1 MGHRA, CDR2 YSYEKL. The CDR3 DNA reads as TGCGCCAGCAGCTCCAGGTGGGGACCCGAGCAGTACTTC. This translates into CASSSRWGPEQYF.

This chain links TRBV6-2 or TRBV6-3 with TRBJ2-3, with D perhaps given as TRBD1 or TRBD2 (6 bases each). The CDR3 length is 16 residues. The V and J ends lost 6 bases and 5 bases respectively, with 21 bases between them. CDR1 and CDR2 (germline): MNHEY, SVGEGT. The CDR3 loop reads CASSATGARKRDTQYF. The CDR3 DNA is TGTGCCAGCAGCGCCACGGGGGCGAGGAAGAGAGATACGCAGTATTTT.

V is TRBV6-4 and J is TRBJ1-1; D possibly corresponds to TRBD1 (5 bases). V gave up 0 bases and J gave up 4 bases, with 12 bases separating them. The CDR3 has 15 residues. The germline CDR1 and CDR2 sequences are MRHNA and SNTAGT. In DNA, the CDR3 is TGTGCCAGCAGTGACTCGATAGGCGGGGGCACTGAAGCTTTCTTT. It translates to CASSDSIGGGTEAFF.

This clonotype was counted a few times. In DNA, the CDR3 is TGTGCCAGCAGTTTATCTAGCGGGGGAGGGACAGATACGCAGTATTTT. Residues: CASSLSSGGGTDTQYF. The rearrangement uses TRBV12-3 or TRBV12-4 and TRBJ2-3; 10 nucleotides match TRBD2. This CDR3 spans 16 amino acids. V dropped 2 bases and J dropped 3; count of bases not matched to a gene: 5.

The chain joins TRBV11-2 to TRBJ2-2; D possibly corresponds to TRBD2 (6 bases). The CDR3 is 16 amino acids. CDR1 is SGHAT and CDR2 is FQNNGV in the germline V gene. With 7 bases removed from V and 3 bases from J, the gap between germline ends came to 18 bases. In DNA, the CDR3 is TGTGCCAGCACCACCGAGGGGAGGTCATACACCGGGGAGCTGTTTTTT. Amino acids: CASTTEGRSYTGELFF.

V usage is TRBV29-1 and J usage is TRBJ2-3; 9 bases line up with TRBD2. Trimming cost V 7 bases and J 5 bases; bases outside gene matches: 7. The CDR3 covers 13 residues. Germline V gene sequence: CDR1 SQVTM, CDR2 ANQGSEA. Here the CDR3 DNA reads TGCAGCGGCGGGGGGGGTGTGAAAGATACGCAGTATTTT. Amino acids: CSGGGGVKDTQYF.

This chain uses TRBV20-1 with TRBJ2-3; D call uncertain. Trimming took 0 bases from V and 4 from J, leaving 14 bases between them. This CDR3 is built from 15 residues. Germline V gene data show CDR1 as DFQATT and CDR2 as SNEGSKA (reference sequence). CDR3 residues: CSARDPFTGPDTQYF. The CDR3 DNA reads as TGCAGTGCTAGAGATCCCTTCACTGGTCCAGATACGCAGTATTTT.

There are a few counts of this clonotype. This rearrangement joins TRBV6-5 to TRBJ2-1; possible D gene TRBD2, 5 bases. V was pared by 6 bases and J by 5 bases, with 11 bases between. The germline gives CDR1 MNHEY, CDR2 SVGAGI. The CDR3 loop spans 13 amino acids. The DNA of the CDR3 is TGTGCCAGCAGCAGAGGGCCGAACAATGAGCAGTTCTTC. Encoded protein: CASSRGPNNEQFF.

This clonotype was recorded a few times. The chain uses TRBV29-1 and TRBJ2-2, with 9 bases aligning to TRBD2. Germline CDR1 and CDR2: SQVTM and ANQGSEA. This CDR3 comprises 13 residues. J gave up 6 bases and V 6 bases, and 5 bases lay outside the gene matches. The CDR3 region has the DNA TGCAGCGTCGGGAGGACTAGCGCCGGGGAGCTGTTTTTT. Translated, it gives CSVGRTSAGELFF.

This chain connects TRBV7-8 to TRBJ2-1; 7 positions match TRBD2. The V and J ends lost 4 bases and 5 bases, in that order; junction bases with no gene match: 20. This CDR3 has 19 residues. Germline CDR1 SGHVS, CDR2 FQNEAQ. As DNA, the CDR3 is TGTGCCAGCAGCTATTGGACTAGTGACCCCTCTACCACTAACAATGAGCAGTTCTTC. Its translation: CASSYWTSDPSTTNNEQFF.

This chain joins TRBV7-3 and TRBJ2-3; a weak D match, TRBD2 (5 bases). This CDR3 contains 16 residues. Deletions cut 5 bases from V and 5 bases from J, with 20 bases between. Germline CDR1 reads SGHTA; CDR2 reads FQGTGA. CDR3 coding DNA: TGTGCCAGCAGCCTGCAACTAGTCTCTTCGGTAGATACGCAGTATTTT. Translation gives CASSLQLVSSVDTQYF.

This clonotype has a handful of counts. This sequence joins TRBV7-2 and TRBJ2-7; 10 nucleotides agree with TRBD1. The CDR3 runs to 14 residues. Losses at the gene ends were 4 bases for V and 6 bases for J; bases not matched to a gene: 6. Germline CDR1 and CDR2: SGHTA and FQGNSA. CDR3 bases: TGTGCCAGCAGCTCCGGACAGGGGGAGACCGAGCAGTACTTC. Translated, it gives CASSSGQGETEQYF.